One sample yielded the 14 T cell receptor beta chains listed below, sequenced in a study of T cells in Graves' hyperthyroidism and ophthalmopathy. RNA transcripts served as the template for amplifying TCR beta CDR3 regions. Researchers ran a first-round RT-PCR on the TCR CDR3 using the HTBI primer set. From the multiplex PCR reads, TCRdb called clonotypes with MiXCR, one entry per CDR3 protein. The table shows hundreds of thousands of distinct CDR3 sequences, with about 15% occurring only once. Sequencing input: blood. The origin of the receptors is a man between 18 and 29 years old with Graves' ophthalmopathy.

This clonotype showed up many times. The J gene is TRBJ1-1, the V gene TRBV3-1; D is unclear. This CDR3 region has 15 residues. Germline V lookup: CDR1 LGHDT, CDR2 YNNKEL (reference sequence). Trimming removed 0 bases at V and 2 bases at J, with 10 bases between. CDR3 protein: CASSQEIGRNTEAFF. CDR3 DNA sequence: TGTGCCAGCAGCCAAGAGATCGGCCGAAACACTGAAGCTTTCTTT.

This clonotype was observed many times. CDR3 sequence reads: CASTDRADTQYF. Written as DNA, the CDR3 is TGTGCCAGCACCGATAGGGCAGATACGCAGTATTTT. The V gene is TRBV28, the J gene TRBJ2-3, with D uncertain. Trimming removed 7 bases at V and 4 bases at J, with 9 bases between. This CDR3 is built from 12 residues. The germline CDR1 and CDR2 sequences are MDHEN and SYDVKM.

The CDR3 region has the DNA TGTGCCAGCATCGACCGGGACAGATCCTACAATGAGCAGTTCTTC. Amino acids: CASIDRDRSYNEQFF. This chain joins TRBV7-9 and TRBJ2-1; 7 positions agree with TRBD1. In germline, CDR1 is SEHNR, CDR2 FQNEAQ (reference sequence). Trimming at V came to 7 bases and at J to 1 base, leaving 7 bases not matched to a gene. The CDR3 extends over 15 amino acids.

This clonotype was observed at least ten times. This chain connects TRBV2 to TRBJ1-5, with TRBD1 matching over 9 bases. Trimming took 3 bases from V and 5 from J; bases not matched to a gene: 5. Germline V CDR1 and CDR2: SNHLY, FYNNEI. The CDR3 spans 15 residues. As DNA, the CDR3 is TGTGCCAGCAGTGAGGGGACAGGGAAATATCAGCCCCAGCATTTT. Translated: CASSEGTGKYQPQHF.

This clonotype was detected a few times. The chain is built from TRBV27 and TRBJ2-7; 8 positions match TRBD1. This CDR3 region has 12 residues. Germline V gene lookup returns CDR1 MNHEY and CDR2 SMNVEV (reference sequence). With V trimmed by 8 bases and J by 2 bases, 2 bases remained unmatched. CDR3 bases: TGTGCCAGCGGACAGGGACCCTACGAGCAGTACTTC. Protein product: CASGQGPYEQYF.

This clonotype has more than one count but fewer than ten. J is TRBJ1-5 and V is TRBV19, with D possibly TRBD1 on 5 matching bases. The germline gives CDR1 LNHDA, CDR2 SQIVND (reference sequence). Trimming removed 0 bases at V and 7 bases at J, with 10 bases between. This CDR3 has 14 amino acids. CDR3 residues: CASSIDGGVQPQHF. In DNA form, the CDR3 reads TGTGCCAGTAGTATAGACGGGGGAGTCCAGCCCCAGCATTTT.

Many counts were recorded for this clonotype. V usage is TRBV18 and J usage is TRBJ1-2; D gene uncertain. Germline V gene data show CDR1 as KGHSH and CDR2 as LQKENI. Trimming took 1 base from V and 4 from J, leaving 1 base between them. CDR3 length: 11 amino acids. CDR3 bases: TGTGCCAGCTCACCACGCTATGGCTACACCTTC. It yields the protein CASSPRYGYTF. The variable domain in full, with the rest retrieved from reference TRBV18 and TRBJ1-2, is NAGVMQNPRHLVRRRGQEARLRCSPMKGHSHVYWYRQLPEEGLKFMVYLQKENIIDESGMPKERFSAEFPKEGPSILRIQQVVRGDSAAYFCASSPRYGYTFGSGTRLTVV.

This clonotype showed up just a few times. This may come from a read error, since a much larger clone is one base off. The chain links TRBV20-1 to TRBJ2-7; TRBD2 might be the D (7 bases). Trimming shortened V by 3 bases and J by 3 bases, and 15 bases separated the two germline ends. CDR1 is DFQATT, CDR2 SNEGSKA, per germline (reference sequence). The CDR3 runs 14 residues. The CDR3 spells CSASGGREFYEQYF. DNA of the CDR3: TGCAGTGCTAGTGGGGGGCGGGAGTTCTACGAGCAGTACTTC.

The chain has TRBV27 and TRBJ2-3, with D possibly matching TRBD2 (7 bases). This CDR3 is 14 amino acids long. The germline gives CDR1 MNHEY, CDR2 SMNVEV (reference sequence). The V and J ends lost 6 bases and 4 bases respectively, with 14 bases between them. CDR3 sequence: CASSQIGGADTQYF. Written as DNA, the CDR3 is TGTGCCAGCAGCCAGATAGGGGGGGCAGATACGCAGTATTTT.

Many counts were recorded for this clonotype. The chain couples TRBV5-6 to TRBJ1-5; maybe TRBD1 (5 bases). The germline V gene has CDR1 SGHDT and CDR2 YYEEEE. The CDR3 spans 12 residues. V lost 3 bases, J lost 7 bases, and 8 bases lay in between. CDR3: CASSWGTQPQHF. The CDR3 DNA follows: TGTGCCAGCAGCTGGGGGACCCAGCCCCAGCATTTT.

This clonotype has ten or more counts. The chain has TRBV3-1 and TRBJ1-1, with D perhaps matching TRBD1 (5 bases). The CDR3 totals 16 residues. Germline values: CDR1 LGHDT, CDR2 YNNKEL (reference sequence). V gave up 0 bases and J gave up 1 base, with 12 bases separating them. The CDR3 is CASSQDGRAPNTEAFF. Here the CDR3 DNA reads TGTGCCAGCAGCCAAGATGGCAGGGCGCCGAACACTGAAGCTTTCTTT.

The rearrangement uses TRBV19 and TRBJ2-3; D gene ambiguous. The germline V gene has CDR1 LNHDA and CDR2 SQIVND (reference sequence). The CDR3 runs 13 residues. V was clipped by 7 bases and J by 1 base, with 9 bases between them. The CDR3 nucleotides are TGTGCCAGTAAGTCGCGCGGCACAGATACGCAGTATTTT. It encodes CASKSRGTDTQYF.

At least ten counts were recorded for this clonotype. The genes are TRBV2 and TRBJ1-2, with a possible D match to TRBD1 (6 bases). CDR1 and CDR2 from the germline V gene are SNHLY and FYNNEI. The CDR3 has 15 residues. The V gene lost 6 bases and the J gene lost 6 bases, with 20 bases spanning the gap. CDR3 sequence reads: CASSGLTGSGNGYTF. CDR3 coding DNA: TGTGCCAGCAGCGGTTTAACAGGGTCGGGAAATGGCTACACCTTC. Filled out from reference TRBV2 and TRBJ1-2, the complete variable domain reads EPEVTQTPSHQVTQMGQEVILRCVPISNHLYFYWYRQILGQKVEFLVSFYNNEISEKSEIFDDQFSVERPDGSNFTLKIRSTKLEDSAMYFCASSGLTGSGNGYTFGSGTRLTVV.

This chain uses TRBV12-3 or TRBV12-4 with TRBJ1-1; no clear D gene. The CDR3 runs to 16 residues. The V end was cut by 9 bases, the J end by 1 base, with 21 bases between. CDR3 protein: CASQTRGDGQNTEAFF. In nucleotides, the CDR3 is TGTGCCAGTCAAACCCGGGGAGACGGCCAGAACACTGAAGCTTTCTTT.